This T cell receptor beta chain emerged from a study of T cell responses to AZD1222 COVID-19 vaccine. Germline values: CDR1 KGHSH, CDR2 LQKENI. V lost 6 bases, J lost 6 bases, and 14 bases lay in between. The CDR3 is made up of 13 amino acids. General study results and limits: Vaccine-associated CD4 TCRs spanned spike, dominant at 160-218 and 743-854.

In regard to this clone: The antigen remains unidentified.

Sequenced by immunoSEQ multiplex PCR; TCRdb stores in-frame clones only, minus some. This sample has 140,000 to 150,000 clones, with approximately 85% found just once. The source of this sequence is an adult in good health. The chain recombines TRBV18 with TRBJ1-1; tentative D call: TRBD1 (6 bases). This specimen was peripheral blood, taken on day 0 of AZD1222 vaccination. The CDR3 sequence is CASSQGGEAEAFF. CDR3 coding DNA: TGTGCCAGCTCCCAAGGGGGTGAGGCTGAAGCTTTCTTT.